A single sample gave rise to the 16 T cell receptor beta chains below, sequenced in a study of preoperative IRX-2 immunotherapy in early breast cancer. Treatment described: preoperative locoregional IRX-2 cytokine immunotherapy. Produced via immunoSEQ multiplex PCR; TCRdb's table is partial and in-frame only. This sample yields around 62,000 clones, of which 94% are seen a single time; roughly 1.8% belongs to the top ten. Sampling took place from a patient treated with IRX-2 immunotherapy. The receptors derive from a human donor with breast cancer.

The chain links TRBV2 to TRBJ2-3; unclear D gene. The V end lost 3 bases, the J end lost 0 bases, and 10 bases lay between the germline ends. CDR3 length: 15 amino acids. Germline V CDR1 and CDR2: SNHLY, FYNNEI. The CDR3 sequence: CASSDAGTSTDTQYF. The CDR3 nucleotides read TGTGCCAGCAGTGATGCAGGCACTAGCACAGATACGCAGTATTTT.

This chain links TRBV30 with TRBJ2-7, with 7 bases matching TRBD1. Germline lookup yields CDR1 GTSNPN and CDR2 SVGIG (reference sequence). The CDR3 is 13 residues long. J lost 2 bases, V lost 1 base, and 2 bases had no gene match. CDR3 residues: CAWSGDSTYEQYF. CDR3 sequence (DNA): TGTGCCTGGAGTGGGGACAGTACCTACGAGCAGTACTTC.

The V gene is TRBV7-3, the J gene TRBJ2-6; the D gene is possibly TRBD1 (5 bases). This CDR3 has 18 amino acids. Germline V gene data show CDR1 as SGHTA and CDR2 as FQGTGA. V was trimmed by 2 bases and J by 0 bases, leaving 14 bases between them. The CDR3 spells CASSLLPGLSSGANVLTF. The DNA of the CDR3 is TGTGCCAGCAGCTTATTGCCAGGGCTCAGCTCTGGGGCCAACGTCCTGACTTTC.

Only one count was recorded for this clone. This chain uses TRBV15 with TRBJ2-2; possibly TRBD1 for D (5 bases). The germline V gene encodes CDR1 LNHNV and CDR2 YYDKDF (reference sequence). The V and J ends lost 1 base and 1 base respectively, with 13 bases between them. The CDR3 length is 17 residues. CDR3 DNA sequence: TGTGCCACCAGCAGAGTTTGGGGCCAGGGGAACACCGGGGAGCTGTTTTTT. Its translation: CATSRVWGQGNTGELFF.

This rearrangement joins TRBV9 to TRBJ1-2; D is possibly TRBD1 (6 bases). The CDR3 consists of 15 residues. V shed 3 bases and J shed 2 bases, with 14 bases lying between them. Germline V gene sequence: CDR1 SGDLS, CDR2 YYNGEE. CDR3 region: CASSALTGANYGYTF. CDR3 bases: TGTGCCAGCAGCGCGTTGACAGGAGCGAACTATGGCTACACCTTC.

The chain recombines TRBV4-1 with TRBJ1-4; perhaps TRBD1 as D (6 bases). This CDR3 comprises 15 residues. Germline V gene lookup returns CDR1 MGHRA and CDR2 YSYEKL. V was pared by 5 bases and J by 6 bases, with 16 bases between. CDR3 sequence: CASSWRGAGDEKLFF. The CDR3 nucleotides read TGCGCCAGCAGCTGGAGGGGGGCGGGGGATGAAAAACTGTTTTTT.

The rearrangement links TRBV7-8 to TRBJ1-1; a possible D gene is TRBD1 (6 bases). Germline CDR1 and CDR2: SGHVS and FQNEAQ. This CDR3 contains 13 residues. The V end lost 4 bases, the J end lost 6 bases, and 12 bases lay between the germline ends. CDR3: CASSSAGDPEAFF. The CDR3 DNA sequence: TGTGCCAGCAGCTCGGCAGGGGACCCTGAAGCTTTCTTT.

This chain connects TRBV7-2 to TRBJ2-7, with TRBD1 matching 10 bases. Trimming took 2 bases from V and 6 from J; bases not matched to a gene: 4. Germline V gene data show CDR1 as SGHTA and CDR2 as FQGNSA. This CDR3 has 14 amino acids. The CDR3 here is CASSLRQGATEQYF. DNA of the CDR3: TGTGCCAGCAGCTTAAGACAGGGGGCGACCGAGCAGTACTTC.

This clone was seen a single time. CDR3 in amino acids: CASSFSALSLGYGYTF. As DNA, the CDR3 is TGTGCCAGCAGCTTCTCTGCCCTGTCCCTCGGTTATGGCTACACCTTC. V is TRBV28 and J is TRBJ1-2; D uncertain. This CDR3 region has 16 residues. Trimming removed 6 bases from V and 5 bases from J, with 22 bases in between. CDR1 is MDHEN, CDR2 SYDVKM, per germline.

This rearrangement joins TRBV6-5 to TRBJ1-1; 9 bases are a match to TRBD1. This CDR3 contains 14 residues. V shed 6 bases, J shed 7 bases, and the junction held 9 bases outside the gene matches. Germline V gene data show CDR1 as MNHEY and CDR2 as SVGAGI. The CDR3 loop is CASRFRDRVFEAFF. For the CDR3, the DNA is TGTGCCAGCAGATTCCGGGACAGGGTCTTTGAAGCTTTCTTT.

This rearrangement joins TRBV5-1 to TRBJ1-2; D is perhaps TRBD1 (6 bases). The CDR3 is 14 amino acids. In germline, CDR1 is SGHRS, CDR2 YFSETQ. Trimming took 4 bases from V and 6 from J, leaving 16 bases between them. The CDR3 nucleotides are TGCGCCAGCAGCGCAGGCCCAGGGGACCATGGCTACACCTTC. Translation: CASSAGPGDHGYTF.

The chain is built from TRBV2 and TRBJ2-1; tentative D call: TRBD2 (6 bases). The CDR3 is 14 amino acids. V was pared by 3 bases and J by 9 bases, with 15 bases between. Germline loops: CDR1 SNHLY, CDR2 FYNNEI. The CDR3 reads CASSEGGRPGEQFF. The CDR3 coding sequence is TGTGCCAGCAGTGAGGGGGGTAGGCCGGGTGAGCAGTTCTTC.

The chain joins TRBV9 to TRBJ1-4, with D possibly being TRBD1 (5 bases). Trimming took off 5 bases at V and 8 bases at J, with 16 bases between the two ends. CDR1 SGDLS and CDR2 YYNGEE come from the germline V gene. This CDR3 region has 14 residues. CDR3 in amino acids: CASSAGTQGEKLFF. CDR3 sequence (DNA): TGTGCCAGCAGTGCCGGGACCCAAGGCGAAAAACTGTTTTTT.

V is TRBV4-3 and J is TRBJ1-4; the D is unclear. The germline V gene has CDR1 LGHNA and CDR2 YSLEER. The CDR3 spans 16 residues. The V end lost 2 bases, the J end lost 0 bases, and 10 bases lay between the germline ends. The CDR3 protein is CASSQSRFATNEKLFF. CDR3 nucleotide sequence: TGCGCCAGCAGCCAATCTCGGTTTGCAACTAATGAAAAACTGTTTTTT.

This clone came up once. The genes are TRBV9 and TRBJ1-5; TRBD1 might be the D (6 bases). This CDR3 contains 14 residues. From germline, CDR1 is SGDLS and CDR2 YYNGEE. The ends were cut back, 0 bases at V and 6 bases at J, with 10 bases in the middle. This CDR3 reads CASSVGQAGQPQHF. CDR3 sequence (DNA): TGTGCCAGCAGCGTAGGACAGGCGGGTCAGCCCCAGCATTTT.

This rearrangement joins TRBV15 to TRBJ1-2, with a tentative D call TRBD1 (6 bases). Germline CDR1 is LNHNV and CDR2 is YYDKDF (reference sequence). The CDR3 runs 14 residues. V lost 1 base and J 3 bases, leaving 9 bases between the germline ends. This CDR3 reads CATSRVRTDYGYTF. CDR3 DNA sequence: TGTGCCACCAGCAGAGTTAGGACAGACTATGGCTACACCTTC.